This T cell receptor (beta chain) was recorded in a study of blood T cell repertoires in COVID-19. Study overall: Researchers got acute and convalescent COVID-19 samples from the United States, Italy and Spain. Sources were T cells, B-cell-depleted T cells, or PBMCs; the material itself was cDNA or gDNA.

Here immunoSEQ multiplex PCR was the method, and the copy in TCRdb shows in-frame clones only, minus some. The sample contains roughly 66,000 clones, over 80% of which appear only once. The CDR3 covers 14 residues. Unmatched junction bases numbered 7, after V lost 9 bases and J lost 8 bases. Germline CDR1 and CDR2: SNHLY and FYNNEI. The clonotype originates from a human donor in a cohort sampled during active COVID-19. This chain connects TRBV2 to TRBJ2-1; the match to TRBD2 covers 13 bases. The sample comprised peripheral blood. The DNA for the CDR3 is TGTGCCAGTCCAACTAGCGGGGGGGCATATGAGCAGTTCTTC. This codes for CASPTSGGAYEQFF.